The 2 T cell receptor beta chains presented below share a single source sample, sequenced in a study of T cell responses to AZD1222 COVID-19 vaccine. Using immunoSEQ multiplex PCR, the repertoire was profiled, and TCRdb retains in-frame clones only, with some absent. The sample gives 75,000 to 85,000 clones, 75% to 90% of which show up once; roughly 24% is in the top ten. This material consisted of peripheral blood, taken on day 0 of AZD1222 vaccination. Receptor source: an adult in good health.

The chain links TRBV14 to TRBJ1-1; D ambiguous. The CDR3 extends over 13 amino acids. Germline lookup yields CDR1 SGHDN and CDR2 FVKESK. Deletions cut 4 bases from V and 7 bases from J, with 13 bases between. CDR3 sequence: CASSPPAGGEAFF. CDR3 bases: TGTGCCAGCAGCCCCCCGGCGGGAGGTGAAGCTTTCTTT.

The V gene is TRBV14, the J gene TRBJ2-1, with 9 bases matching TRBD2. CDR3 size: 19 residues. Germline CDR1 reads SGHDN; CDR2 reads FVKESK. The junction had 17 bases not matched to a gene; V was cut back by 0 bases and J by 8 bases. Written as DNA, the CDR3 is TGTGCCAGCAGCCAAGATCGGGGCGGGAGGGCCACCAGTCTCGATGAGCAGTTCTTC. The encoded protein is CASSQDRGGRATSLDEQFF.